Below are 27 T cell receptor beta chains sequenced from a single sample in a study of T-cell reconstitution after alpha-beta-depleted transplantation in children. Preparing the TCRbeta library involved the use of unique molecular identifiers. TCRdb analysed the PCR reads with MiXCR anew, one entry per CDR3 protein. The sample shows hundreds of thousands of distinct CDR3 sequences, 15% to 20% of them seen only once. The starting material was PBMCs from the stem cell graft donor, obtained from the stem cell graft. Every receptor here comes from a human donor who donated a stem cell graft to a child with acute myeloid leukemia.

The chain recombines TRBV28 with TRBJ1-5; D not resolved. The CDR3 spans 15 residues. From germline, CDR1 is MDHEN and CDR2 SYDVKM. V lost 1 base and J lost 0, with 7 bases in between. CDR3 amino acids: CASSLLPYSNQPQHF. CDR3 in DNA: TGTGCCAGCAGTTTATTGCCTTATAGCAATCAGCCCCAGCATTTT.

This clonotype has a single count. CDR3 region: CASRERASSTYEQYF. The CDR3 DNA reads as TGTGCCAGCAGGGAGAGGGCCAGCTCCACCTACGAGCAGTACTTC. The rearrangement uses TRBV21-1 and TRBJ2-7; whether TRBD2, the table's D call, matches the DNA was not checked. TRBV21-1 is classified as a pseudogene. The CDR3 runs 15 residues.

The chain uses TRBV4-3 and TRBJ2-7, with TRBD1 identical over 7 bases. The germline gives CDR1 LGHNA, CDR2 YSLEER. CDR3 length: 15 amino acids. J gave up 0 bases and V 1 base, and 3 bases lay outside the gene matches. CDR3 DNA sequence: TGCGCCAGCAGCCAAGCCCAGGGGGACTCCTACGAGCAGTACTTC. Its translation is CASSQAQGDSYEQYF.

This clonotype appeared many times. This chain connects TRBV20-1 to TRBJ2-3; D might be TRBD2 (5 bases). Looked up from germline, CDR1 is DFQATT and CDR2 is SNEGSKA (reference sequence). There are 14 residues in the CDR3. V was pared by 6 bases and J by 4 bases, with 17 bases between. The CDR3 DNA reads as TGCAGTGCCCCCGGCCCCGGGAACGCAGATACGCAGTATTTT. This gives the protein CSAPGPGNADTQYF.

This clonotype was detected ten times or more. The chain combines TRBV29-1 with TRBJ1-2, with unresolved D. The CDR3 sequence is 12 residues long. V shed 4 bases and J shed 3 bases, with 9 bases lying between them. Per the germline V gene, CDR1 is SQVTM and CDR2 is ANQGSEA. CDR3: CSVVAGDYGYTF. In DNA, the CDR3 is TGCAGCGTTGTAGCAGGAGACTATGGCTACACCTTC.

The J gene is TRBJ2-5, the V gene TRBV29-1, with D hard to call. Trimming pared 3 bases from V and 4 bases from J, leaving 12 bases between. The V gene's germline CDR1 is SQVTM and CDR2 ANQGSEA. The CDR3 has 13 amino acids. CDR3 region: CSVDRVAGETQYF. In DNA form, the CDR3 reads TGCAGCGTTGATAGGGTAGCTGGAGAGACCCAGTACTTC.

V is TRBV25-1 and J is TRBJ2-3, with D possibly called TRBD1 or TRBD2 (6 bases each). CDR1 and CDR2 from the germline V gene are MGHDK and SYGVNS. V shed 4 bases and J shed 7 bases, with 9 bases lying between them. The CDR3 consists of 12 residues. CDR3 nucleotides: TGTGCCAGCAGTGGAGGGGGGAATACGCAGTATTTT. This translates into CASSGGGNTQYF.

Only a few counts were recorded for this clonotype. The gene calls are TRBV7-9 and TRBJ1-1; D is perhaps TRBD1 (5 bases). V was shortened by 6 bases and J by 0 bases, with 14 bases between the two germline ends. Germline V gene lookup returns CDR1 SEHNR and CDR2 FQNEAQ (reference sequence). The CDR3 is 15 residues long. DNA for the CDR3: TGTGCCAGCAGATACCGGGACCTGGTGAACACTGAAGCTTTCTTT. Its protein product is CASRYRDLVNTEAFF.

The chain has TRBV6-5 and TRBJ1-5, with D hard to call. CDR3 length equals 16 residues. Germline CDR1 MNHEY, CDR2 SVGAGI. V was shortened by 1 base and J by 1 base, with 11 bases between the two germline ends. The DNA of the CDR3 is TGTGCCAGCAGTTACTGGGCAGCAACAAGCAATCAGCCCCAGCATTTT. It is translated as CASSYWAATSNQPQHF.

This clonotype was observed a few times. CDR3 nucleotides: TGTGCCAGCACCCTAAAGGGTTTCGGCAATCAGCCCCAGCATTTT. It specifies CASTLKGFGNQPQHF. This chain uses TRBV28 with TRBJ1-5, with D unresolved. The germline CDR1 and CDR2 sequences are MDHEN and SYDVKM. The CDR3 runs to 15 residues. Deletions cut 7 bases from V and 2 bases from J, with 15 bases between.

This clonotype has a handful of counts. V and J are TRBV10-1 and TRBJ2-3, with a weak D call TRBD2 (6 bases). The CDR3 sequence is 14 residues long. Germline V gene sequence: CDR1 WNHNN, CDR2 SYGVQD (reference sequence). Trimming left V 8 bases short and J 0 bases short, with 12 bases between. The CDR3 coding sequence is TGCGCCAGCCGAGACGGGACTAGCACAGATACGCAGTATTTT. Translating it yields CASRDGTSTDTQYF.

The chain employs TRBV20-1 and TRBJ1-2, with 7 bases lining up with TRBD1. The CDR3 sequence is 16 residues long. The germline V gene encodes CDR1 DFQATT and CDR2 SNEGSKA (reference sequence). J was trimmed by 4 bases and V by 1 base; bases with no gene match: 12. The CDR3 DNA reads TGCAGTGCTAGAGCTAAAGGACAGGACCCCCTCTATGGCTACACCTTC. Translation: CSARAKGQDPLYGYTF.

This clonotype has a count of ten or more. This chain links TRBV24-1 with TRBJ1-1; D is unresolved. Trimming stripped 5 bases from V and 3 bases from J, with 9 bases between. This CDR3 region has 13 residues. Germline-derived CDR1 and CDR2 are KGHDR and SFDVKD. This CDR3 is CATSGGGHTEAFF. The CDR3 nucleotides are TGTGCCACCAGTGGTGGAGGCCACACTGAAGCTTTCTTT.

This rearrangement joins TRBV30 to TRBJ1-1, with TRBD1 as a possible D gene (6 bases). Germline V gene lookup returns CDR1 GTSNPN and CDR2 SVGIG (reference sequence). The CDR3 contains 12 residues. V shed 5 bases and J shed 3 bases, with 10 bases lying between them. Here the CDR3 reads CAWQGYDTEAFF. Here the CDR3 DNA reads TGTGCCTGGCAGGGGTATGACACTGAAGCTTTCTTT.

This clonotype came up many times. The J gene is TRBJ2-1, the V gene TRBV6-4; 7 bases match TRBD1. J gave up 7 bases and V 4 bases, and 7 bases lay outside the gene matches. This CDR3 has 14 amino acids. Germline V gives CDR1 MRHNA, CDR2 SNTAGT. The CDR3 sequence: CASSADREWNEQFF. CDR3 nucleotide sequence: TGTGCCAGCAGTGCCGACAGGGAATGGAATGAGCAGTTCTTC.

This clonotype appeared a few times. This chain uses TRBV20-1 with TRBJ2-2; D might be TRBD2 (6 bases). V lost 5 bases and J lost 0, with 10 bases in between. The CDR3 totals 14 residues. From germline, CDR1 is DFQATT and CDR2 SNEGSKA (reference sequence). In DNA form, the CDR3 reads TGCAGTGCTCCCCGGGGGACGAACACCGGGGAGCTGTTTTTT. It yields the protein CSAPRGTNTGELFF.

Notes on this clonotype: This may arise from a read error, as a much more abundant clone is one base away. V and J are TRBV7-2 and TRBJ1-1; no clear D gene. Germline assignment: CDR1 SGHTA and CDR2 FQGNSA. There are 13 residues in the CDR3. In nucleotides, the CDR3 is TGTGCCCGCAGCTTAAGGCAGGAGCAAGAAGCTTTCTTT. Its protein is CARSLRQEQEAFF.

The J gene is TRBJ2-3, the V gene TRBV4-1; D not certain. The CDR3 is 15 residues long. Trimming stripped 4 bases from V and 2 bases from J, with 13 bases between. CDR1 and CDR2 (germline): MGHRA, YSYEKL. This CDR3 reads CASSPLKENTDTQYF. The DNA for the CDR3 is TGCGCCAGCAGCCCGCTCAAGGAAAACACAGATACGCAGTATTTT.

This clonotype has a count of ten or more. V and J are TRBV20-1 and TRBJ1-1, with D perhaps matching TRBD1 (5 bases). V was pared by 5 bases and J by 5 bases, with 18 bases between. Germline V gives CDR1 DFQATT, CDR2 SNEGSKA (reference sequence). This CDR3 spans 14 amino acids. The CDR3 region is CSALPRATRTEAFF. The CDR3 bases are TGCAGTGCTCTGCCCAGGGCGACGAGGACTGAAGCTTTCTTT.

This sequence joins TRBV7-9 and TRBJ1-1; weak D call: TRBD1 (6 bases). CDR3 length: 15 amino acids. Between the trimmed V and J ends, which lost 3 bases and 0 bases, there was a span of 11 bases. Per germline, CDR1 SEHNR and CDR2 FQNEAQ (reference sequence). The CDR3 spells CASSFPGHLNTEAFF. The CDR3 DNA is TGTGCCAGCAGCTTTCCGGGACACCTGAACACTGAAGCTTTCTTT.

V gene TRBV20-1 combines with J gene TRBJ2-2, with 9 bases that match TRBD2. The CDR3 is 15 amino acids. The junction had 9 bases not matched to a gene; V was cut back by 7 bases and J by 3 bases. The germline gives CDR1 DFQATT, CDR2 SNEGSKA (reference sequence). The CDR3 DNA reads TGCAGTGGACTGCGGGGGGGCCAGGACACCGGGGAGCTGTTTTTT. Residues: CSGLRGGQDTGELFF.

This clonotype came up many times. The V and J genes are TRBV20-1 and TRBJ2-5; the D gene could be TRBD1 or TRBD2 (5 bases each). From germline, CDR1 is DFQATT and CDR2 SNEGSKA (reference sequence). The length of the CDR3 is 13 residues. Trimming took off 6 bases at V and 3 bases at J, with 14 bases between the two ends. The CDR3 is CSAGETKKETQYF. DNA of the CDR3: TGCAGTGCAGGGGAGACGAAGAAAGAGACCCAGTACTTC.

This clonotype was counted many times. The CDR3 bases are TGCAGTGCTAGCGTCCCGGGTTCTGGAAACACCATATATTTT. Protein: CSASVPGSGNTIYF. The gene calls are TRBV20-1 and TRBJ1-3, with D unresolved. The CDR3 has 14 amino acids. Per germline, CDR1 DFQATT and CDR2 SNEGSKA (reference sequence). Trimming pared 3 bases from V and 1 base from J, leaving 10 bases between.

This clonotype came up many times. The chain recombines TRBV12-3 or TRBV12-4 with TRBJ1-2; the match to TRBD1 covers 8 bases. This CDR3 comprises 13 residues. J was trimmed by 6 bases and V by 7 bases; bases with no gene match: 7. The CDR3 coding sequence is TGTGCCAGCACCACAACAGGGGGGCATGGCTACACCTTC. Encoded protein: CASTTTGGHGYTF.

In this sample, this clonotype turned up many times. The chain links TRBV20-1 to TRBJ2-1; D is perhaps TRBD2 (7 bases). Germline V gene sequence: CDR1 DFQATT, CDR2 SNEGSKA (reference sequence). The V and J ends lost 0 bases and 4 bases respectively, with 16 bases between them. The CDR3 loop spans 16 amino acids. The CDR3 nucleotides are TGCAGTGCTAGAGATGGAGGGAGGGGGGGATACAATGAGCAGTTCTTC. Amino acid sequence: CSARDGGRGGYNEQFF.

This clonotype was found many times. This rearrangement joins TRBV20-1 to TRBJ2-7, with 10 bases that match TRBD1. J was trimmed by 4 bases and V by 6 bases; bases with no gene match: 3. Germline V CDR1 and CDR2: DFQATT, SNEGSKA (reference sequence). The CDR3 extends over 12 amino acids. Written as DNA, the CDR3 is TGCAGTGCCGGGGACAGGGGTTACGAGCAGTACGTC. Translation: CSAGDRGYEQYV.

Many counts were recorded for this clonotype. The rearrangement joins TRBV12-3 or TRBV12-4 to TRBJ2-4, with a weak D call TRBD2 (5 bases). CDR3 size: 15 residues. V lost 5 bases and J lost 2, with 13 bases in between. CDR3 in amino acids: CASSQLTGTKNIQYF. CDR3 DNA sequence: TGTGCCAGCAGTCAACTCACCGGGACCAAAAACATTCAGTACTTC.